This T cell receptor beta chain was captured in a study of blood T cell repertoires in COVID-19. Study-level background: Specimens from acute and convalescent COVID-19 originated in the United States, Italy and Spain. From T cells, B-cell-depleted T cells, or PBMCs came the material, which was cDNA or gDNA.

This clone came up once. How the authors handled the data: Nucleated cell number was recorded as an estimate derived from reference gene primer amplification. Assay used: immunoSEQ multiplex PCR; TCRdb lists only in-frame clones, some missing. V and J calls and clone size follow that table, whereas D and trimming were derived from the DNA. The repertoire holds more than 150,000 clones, more than 70% seen once, with about 2.8% in the top ten. Germline CDR1 and CDR2: SGHVS and FQNEAQ. The length of the CDR3 is 15 residues. V lost 1 base and J 4 bases, leaving 10 bases between the germline ends. Sequencing used peripheral blood. This clonotype was obtained from a man between 60 and 70 years old with acute or convalescent COVID-19. The chain recombines TRBV7-8 with TRBJ1-4, with TRBD1 as a possible D gene (5 bases). CDR3 sequence reads: CASSLVAGLNEKLFF. In DNA form, the CDR3 reads TGTGCCAGCAGCTTAGTTGCAGGGCTTAATGAAAAACTGTTTTTT.